The 20 T cell receptor beta chains given below trace back to one sample, sequenced in a study of blood T cell repertoires in COVID-19. Repertoires were generated with immunoSEQ multiplex PCR, while TCRdb's copy carries only in-frame clones and drops some. The data show 150,000 to 250,000 clones, roughly 84% seen once. Sequenced input: PBMCs or T cells enriched from blood (not recorded which). The receptors derive from a man aged 35-49 years who had recovered from COVID-19.

This chain connects TRBV2 to TRBJ1-4, with D possibly matching TRBD1 (6 bases). CDR1 is SNHLY and CDR2 is FYNNEI in the germline V gene. This CDR3 region has 15 residues. Trimming stripped 4 bases from V and 5 bases from J, with 14 bases between. The CDR3 reads CASSAGSQGNEKLFF. CDR3 coding DNA: TGTGCCAGCAGTGCCGGGTCGCAGGGGAATGAAAAACTGTTTTTT.

This clone is a singleton in its sample. The chain recombines TRBV5-6 with TRBJ1-2; D ambiguous. V was trimmed by 5 bases and J by 3 bases, leaving 11 bases between them. Germline V gives CDR1 SGHDT, CDR2 YYEEEE. The CDR3 sequence is 13 residues long. The chain's CDR3 is CASSIEGYYGYTF. The CDR3 DNA reads TGTGCCAGCAGTATTGAGGGTTACTATGGCTACACCTTC. The full variable domain, in which reference TRBV5-6 and TRBJ1-2 provide the parts outside the CDR3, is DAGVTQSPTHLIKTRGQQVTLRCSPKSGHDTVSWYQQALGQGPQFIFQYYEEEERQRGNFPDRFSGHQFPNYSSELNVNALLLGDSALYLCASSIEGYYGYTFGSGTRLTVV.

The chain is built from TRBV28 and TRBJ1-1, with 8 positions matching TRBD1. V dropped 5 bases and J dropped 4; count of bases not matched to a gene: 6. CDR3 size: 14 residues. Looked up from germline, CDR1 is MDHEN and CDR2 is SYDVKM. CDR3 protein: CASSDRGGFTEAFF. The CDR3 nucleotides are TGTGCCAGCAGTGACAGGGGTGGTTTCACTGAAGCTTTCTTT.

The chain has TRBV10-1 and TRBJ2-7; D is uncertain. This CDR3 has 15 amino acids. In germline, CDR1 is WNHNN, CDR2 SYGVQD (reference sequence). The V gene lost 0 bases and the J gene lost 7 bases, with 16 bases spanning the gap. CDR3: CASSESGALFREQYF. For the CDR3, the DNA is TGCGCCAGCAGTGAGTCAGGAGCGTTATTTCGGGAGCAGTACTTC.

The chain combines TRBV3-1 (or the pseudogene TRBV3-2) with TRBJ2-1, with 7 positions matching TRBD1. J gave up 8 bases and V 4 bases, and 14 bases lay outside the gene matches. The CDR3 is made up of 16 amino acids. CDR1 is LGHDT, CDR2 YNNKEL, per germline (reference sequence). DNA of the CDR3: TGTGCCAGCAGCCCCCGGGACAGCATAGCATTCCATGAGCAGTTCTTC. Protein sequence: CASSPRDSIAFHEQFF.

The chain is built from TRBV7-8 and TRBJ2-7; 7 bases agree with TRBD1. Germline V CDR1 and CDR2: SGHVS, FQNEAQ. V shed 2 bases, J shed 2 bases, and the junction held 12 bases outside the gene matches. CDR3 size: 17 residues. The CDR3 DNA sequence: TGTGCCAGCAGCTTAATTTTGAGGGGGACAGATCCCTACGAGCAGTACTTC. Translating gives CASSLILRGTDPYEQYF.

The gene calls are TRBV30 and TRBJ2-7, with TRBD2 identical over 11 bases. The V gene end was trimmed by 5 bases and the J gene end by 7 bases; junction bases not matched to a gene: 10. The CDR3 has 14 amino acids. Germline loops: CDR1 GTSNPN, CDR2 SVGIG (reference sequence). The DNA for the CDR3 is TGTGCCTGGGGTAGCGGGGGGGCACTTCGAGAGCAGTACTTC. Protein sequence: CAWGSGGALREQYF. The variable domain in full, with the rest retrieved from reference TRBV30 and TRBJ2-7, is SQTIHQWPATLVQPVGSPLSLECTVEGTSNPNLYWYRQAAGRGLQLLFYSVGIGQISSEVPQNLSASRPQDRQFILSSKKLLLSDSGFYLCAWGSGGALREQYFGPGTRLTVT.

The chain combines TRBV19 with TRBJ1-5; TRBD1 agrees at 9 bases. Looked up from germline, CDR1 is LNHDA and CDR2 is SQIVND (reference sequence). With 8 bases clipped from V and 4 bases from J, the junction kept 9 bases outside the gene matches. This CDR3 is built from 15 residues. This CDR3 reads CASQQDRGLNQPQHF. The CDR3 DNA is TGTGCCAGTCAACAGGACAGGGGACTAAATCAGCCCCAGCATTTT.

This clone was counted a few times. V gene TRBV30 combines with J gene TRBJ2-7; 11 bases line up with TRBD1. The CDR3 is 15 amino acids. CDR1 GTSNPN and CDR2 SVGIG come from the germline V gene (reference sequence). The junction had 8 bases not matched to a gene; V was cut back by 5 bases and J by 2 bases. The CDR3 loop is CAWDPGQGVTYEQYF. The CDR3 nucleotides are TGTGCCTGGGATCCGGGACAGGGGGTTACCTACGAGCAGTACTTC.

This chain joins TRBV10-3 and TRBJ1-2; the match to TRBD1 covers 7 bases. Germline CDR1 ENHRY, CDR2 SYGVKD. V shed 6 bases and J 5 bases; nucleotides not matched to a gene: 9. This CDR3 region has 14 residues. The CDR3 protein is CAIRNGTARYGYTF. In DNA, the CDR3 is TGTGCCATCAGAAACGGGACAGCCCGTTATGGCTACACCTTC.

The chain joins TRBV6-2 or TRBV6-3 to TRBJ2-3; TRBD2 aligns across 7 bases. Losses at the gene ends were 6 bases for V and 0 bases for J; bases not matched to a gene: 15. Germline V gives CDR1 MNHEY, CDR2 SVGEGT. The CDR3 runs 18 residues. CDR3 DNA: TGTGCCAGCAGCTCTTCGCCCCTAGCGGTTTCTAGCACAGATACGCAGTATTTT. It specifies CASSSSPLAVSSTDTQYF.

The rearrangement links TRBV19 to TRBJ2-3; 10 nucleotides line up with TRBD1. The CDR3 loop spans 18 amino acids. Germline V lookup: CDR1 LNHDA, CDR2 SQIVND (reference sequence). Losses at the gene ends were 5 bases for V and 0 bases for J; bases not matched to a gene: 11. CDR3: CASSAQTGGPVSTDTQYF. The CDR3 DNA sequence: TGTGCCAGTAGTGCCCAGACAGGGGGCCCGGTTAGCACAGATACGCAGTATTTT.

In this sample, this clone turned up once. V gene TRBV29-1 combines with J gene TRBJ1-1, with TRBD1 matching over 7 bases. CDR1 SQVTM and CDR2 ANQGSEA come from the germline V gene. J gave up 0 bases and V 8 bases, and 6 bases lay outside the gene matches. CDR3 size: 13 residues. The CDR3 loop is CSYKDRLNTEAFF. The CDR3 coding sequence is TGCAGCTACAAGGACAGGCTGAACACTGAAGCTTTCTTT.

This clone has ten or more counts. Other DNA sequences from this sample encode an identical CDR3 as well. The J gene is TRBJ1-4, the V gene TRBV2; no definite D call. The CDR3 has 15 residues. In germline, CDR1 is SNHLY, CDR2 FYNNEI. V shed 6 bases and J shed 2 bases, with 13 bases lying between them. CDR3 protein: CASRETFTTNEKLFF. In DNA, the CDR3 is TGTGCCAGCAGGGAGACTTTTACCACTAATGAAAAACTGTTTTTT.

The chain employs TRBV1 and TRBJ2-1; whether TRBD2, the table's D call, matches the DNA was not checked. TRBV1 is a pseudogene locus. The CDR3 extends over 16 amino acids. This chain's CDR3 is CTSTALRETSYNEQFF. CDR3 nucleotide sequence: TGCACCAGCACCGCGTTGCGGGAGACCTCCTACAATGAGCAGTTCTTC.

This sequence joins TRBV6-1 and TRBJ2-3; tentative D call: TRBD1 (6 bases). V shed 1 base and J shed 7 bases, with 9 bases lying between them. The germline V gene encodes CDR1 MNHNS and CDR2 SASEGT. The CDR3 runs 13 residues. CDR3 coding DNA: TGTGCCAGCAGTGAAGACAGGGTTAATACGCAGTATTTT. This gives the protein CASSEDRVNTQYF.

This chain connects TRBV10-2 to TRBJ2-1; D is uncertain. V lost 2 bases and J 4 bases, leaving 9 bases between the germline ends. This CDR3 has 14 amino acids. Germline CDR1 and CDR2: WSHSY and SAAADI. The CDR3 here is CASSETSFYNEQFF. For the CDR3, the DNA is TGCGCCAGCAGTGAGACTTCGTTTTACAATGAGCAGTTCTTC.

The chain is built from TRBV7-2 and TRBJ1-5; TRBD1 aligns across 8 bases. From germline, CDR1 is SGHTA and CDR2 FQGNSA. Trimming took 1 base from V and 7 from J; bases not matched to a gene: 3. The CDR3 totals 14 residues. CDR3 sequence reads: CASSLVTGGQPQHF. DNA of the CDR3: TGTGCCAGCAGCTTAGTCACAGGGGGACAGCCCCAGCATTTT.

This clone was seen only a few times. The V gene is TRBV19, the J gene TRBJ1-1; TRBD1 agrees at 9 bases. The CDR3 sequence is 17 residues long. The V and J ends lost 7 bases and 5 bases, in that order; junction bases with no gene match: 17. The germline V gene encodes CDR1 LNHDA and CDR2 SQIVND (reference sequence). The CDR3 is CASTPSGQGMGSTEAFF. CDR3 DNA: TGTGCCAGTACCCCTTCCGGACAGGGGATGGGATCGACTGAAGCTTTCTTT.

V and J are TRBV4-2 and TRBJ2-3; D not resolved. Germline loops: CDR1 LGHNA, CDR2 YNFKEQ. This CDR3 contains 12 residues. Between the trimmed V and J ends, which lost 3 bases and 3 bases, there was a span of 4 bases. The CDR3 reads CASSQSTDTQYF. Here the CDR3 DNA reads TGTGCCAGCAGCCAGAGTACAGATACGCAGTATTTT.